This TCR beta chain is from a study of blood T cell repertoires in COVID-19. Study context: PBMCs, B-cell-depleted T cells, or T cells were the source of the cDNA or gDNA that made up the material.

With 5 bases clipped from V and 1 base from J, the junction kept 5 bases outside the gene matches. Germline-derived CDR1 and CDR2 are MDHEN and SYDVKM. The CDR3 contains 14 residues. TCRdb's table, derived via immunoSEQ multiplex PCR, lists solely in-frame clones and lacks some. Of 330,000 or so clones detected, roughly nine tenths appear once; the ten largest clones hold roughly 3%. This chain uses TRBV28 with TRBJ2-7, with TRBD1 identical over 7 bases. Material: PBMCs or T cells enriched from blood (not recorded which). The receptor comes from a woman in her thirties who had recovered from COVID-19. The CDR3 sequence is CASSIRDRSYEQYF. The CDR3 nucleotides read TGTGCCAGCAGTATCCGGGACAGATCCTACGAGCAGTACTTC.